This TCR beta chain originates from a study of blood T cells in healthy people across ages (dated by TCRdb to the mid-2010s). Regarding the study in general: In model experiments, template switching captured roughly one uniquely barcoded TCR beta cDNA molecule for every two T cells. Two additional independent replicas of 1 million unique cDNA reads from the same blood draw were analyzed for two donors (one aged 18 to 30 and one aged 80 or older). To track age-related changes in TCR beta repertoire diversity, the study relied on deep sequencing normalized with unique cDNA molecular identifiers. The donors were divided into four age groups: young (average approximately 15 years), middle-aged (roughly 42), aged (about 61) and long-lived (82).

This clonotype was seen a few times. Its specific antigen is unknown. It has no much larger one-base neighbor in the sample; base qualities were not kept. The library was generated by 5' RACE. Instrument on record: Illumina HiSeq 2500. The second PCR ran for about 7 to 11 cycles and used a J-beta primer mix along with a sample-barcoded 5' primer. A unique molecular identifier was introduced onto each TCR beta cDNA molecule by a template-switch 5' adaptor carrying 12 random nucleotides. Each sample yielded at least 2.5 million CDR3-containing paired-end reads. First-strand cDNA synthesis was performed from all RNA using the Mint cDNA synthesis kit, with priming by a TRBC-specific oligonucleotide. All cDNA was treated with uracil-DNA glycosylase and then went through a first 18-cycle PCR with the universal primers M1SS and BC2_uni_R. Per the original workflow: For normalization, 1 million high-quality reads, each with a distinct molecular identifier, were randomly selected from each sample. Instead of being binned into consensus sequences, reads with shared molecular identifiers were discarded. MiTCR, run with a Q25 quality threshold and the strictest error-elimination algorithm, handled CDR3 identification, clonotype clustering and error correction. A nonparametric unseen species model with Euler transformation was used to estimate lower-bound total TCR beta diversity. The public reads were quality trimmed at Q25 with fastp and then assembled into clones with MiXCR by TCRdb, keeping productive beta chains. Each entry merges the rows of one CDR3 protein and shows their most common DNA and genes. The V and J calls were determined by TCRdb, not by the authors. The sample table records roughly 800,000 distinct CDR3 sequences; 25% of these occur just once. In total, the top ten clones hold more than 7.5% of the sample.

Donors were a few dozen systemically healthy Caucasian individuals from Russia aged roughly 6 to 90 years. Each donor gave about 9.2 milliliters of peripheral blood, drawn into EDTA-treated Vacutainer tubes. Ficoll-Paque density-gradient centrifugation was used to isolate PBMCs, with at least 6.5 million per sample. Total RNA was extracted from PBMCs with Trizol reagent, with at least 5 micrograms obtained per sample. For every donor, flow cytometry on a PBMC aliquot measured the percentage of naive CD45RAhigh/CD27high T cells. Paper-wide results and their limitations: Compared with the aged group, the long-lived group had more naive CD4+ T cells, fewer expanded clones and increased TCR diversity, a pattern suggesting age selection. Because the CMV infection status of the donors was unknown, age-related changes in expanded clonotypes may potentially have been confounded. Because profiling used bulk unsorted PBMCs, naive and antigen-experienced compartments could not be compared conclusively. Observed TCR beta diversity correlated strongly with the percentage of naive T cells measured by flow cytometry. Total diversity estimates from one million sequenced T cells were considered lower bounds and underestimates. Observed TCR beta diversity per million T cells fell roughly linearly with age, and a significant reduction was already apparent by age roughly 40.

From the germline V gene, CDR1 is SGHRS and CDR2 is YFSETQ. V and J lose 2 bases and 0 bases, and a span of 6 bases separates them. From the cysteine through the phenylalanine, the CDR3 covers 15 amino acids. Only the CDR3 DNA stays, 45 bases, in frame from base 1. Separately, the same data were catalogued under a study of T cells of mothers and their children. The second study also describes: Donors were nine systemically healthy Caucasian individuals: three mothers and their six children. cDNA synthesis consumed the entire amount of extracted RNA, loaded at around 1.5 ug RNA in each 15 ul reaction. Sample barcodes and 2-4 random nucleotides were added via the M1S primer in the second PCR. Over 10 million TCR beta CDR3 reads came from each mother, compared with some 3 million reads from each child. Thymic selection similarly shapes TCR recombination output in related and unrelated pairs, with minor effect from inherited differences. Normalized repertoire overlap was always found to be slightly, but never significantly, higher in related mother-child pairs than in unrelated mother-child pairs. With a sensitivity of 90 to 100 clones per million clonotypes, no persistent microchimeric T cell clones were detected. Deep NGS was used in the study to compare the TCR beta repertoires of mothers and children and to look for features that separate related mother-child pairs from unrelated individuals. On average, the children were about 10 +/- 4 years old, while the mothers were roughly 40 +/- 4 years old. After adapter ligation with NEBNext reagents, the libraries were sequenced on Illumina HiSeq 2000 with 100+100 nt paired-end reads. To avoid cross-contamination, the mother libraries and the child libraries were prepared a month apart and sequenced in separate runs. Each donor had between roughly 450,000 and 2,100,000 distinct TCR beta clonotypes identified. Naive TCR beta clonotypes were estimated from low-frequency clonotypes matched to each donor's FACS-determined naive share, without sorting.

The rearranged segments are TRBV5-1 and TRBJ2-6, with no confidently assigned D gene. The sequenced sample was blood. The sequence was collected from a boy aged 5-17 years in good health. The nucleotides read TGCGCCAGCAGCTTTATATCCTCTGGGGCCAACGTCCTGACTTTC. This is translated as CASSFISSGANVLTF.